This T cell receptor (beta chain) was identified in a study of CD8 T cells in ankylosing spondylitis. Broader study findings: There were earlier reports of some motif variants in reactive arthritis synovial fluid and blood. The study identified a TCR beta motif of about eight highly homologous variants that appeared characteristic of ankylosing spondylitis blood. It was reported that disease-linked clones were significantly enriched in matched ankylosing spondylitis synovial fluid.

As regards this clonotype: Its antigen is as yet unknown.

The germline gives CDR1 SGHRS, CDR2 YFSETQ. Germline trimming cut 1 base from V and 5 bases from J; bases unmatched to any gene: 7. This CDR3 spans 15 amino acids. The authors made TCR beta libraries by quantitative 5'-RACE with molecular barcodes. TCRdb re-derived calls from the 5' RACE reads in MiXCR, one entry per CDR3 protein. The sample gives around 120,000 distinct CDR3 sequences, around 9.3% of which show up once; roughly 3.4% is in the top ten. Sequenced sample: blood, either unsorted or a sorted T cell fraction (not recorded which). This clonotype was sampled from a male donor with ankylosing spondylitis or in good health (not recorded which). V gene TRBV5-1 combines with J gene TRBJ2-7; 9 bases line up with TRBD1. CDR3 in amino acids: CASSLYGDRVNEQYF. CDR3 nucleotides: TGCGCCAGCAGCTTGTACGGGGACAGGGTGAACGAGCAGTACTTC.